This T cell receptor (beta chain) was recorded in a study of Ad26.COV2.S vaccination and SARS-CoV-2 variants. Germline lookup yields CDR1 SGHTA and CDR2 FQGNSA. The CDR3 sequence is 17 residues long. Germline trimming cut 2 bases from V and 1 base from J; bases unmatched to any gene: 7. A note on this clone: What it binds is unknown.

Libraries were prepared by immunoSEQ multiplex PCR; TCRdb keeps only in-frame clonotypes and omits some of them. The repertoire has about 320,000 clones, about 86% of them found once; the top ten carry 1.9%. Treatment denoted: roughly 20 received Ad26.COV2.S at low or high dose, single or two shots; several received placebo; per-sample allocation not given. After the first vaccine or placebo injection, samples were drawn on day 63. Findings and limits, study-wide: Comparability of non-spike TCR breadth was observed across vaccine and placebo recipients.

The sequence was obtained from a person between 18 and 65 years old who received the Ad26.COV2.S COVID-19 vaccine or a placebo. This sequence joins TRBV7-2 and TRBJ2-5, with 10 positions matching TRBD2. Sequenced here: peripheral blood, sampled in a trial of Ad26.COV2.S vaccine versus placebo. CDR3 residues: CASSLSPSGGIQETQYF. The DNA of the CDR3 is TGTGCCAGCAGCTTAAGTCCTAGCGGGGGTATCCAAGAGACCCAGTACTTC.